One and the same sample provided the 16 T cell receptor beta chains below, sequenced in a study of Graves' ophthalmopathy and Graves' hyperthyroidism. The sequenced template was RNA, covering the TCR beta CDR3 region. Scientists carried out first-round RT-PCR using HTBI primers and then a second-round multiplex PCR. TCRdb redid the calling of the multiplex PCR reads with MiXCR, one entry per CDR3 protein. The sample yields about 160,000 distinct CDR3 sequences, just under 40% seen once. The sequenced material came from peripheral blood. The receptors were sampled from a man aged 25-45 years with Graves' ophthalmopathy.

This clonotype was counted many times. V and J are TRBV6-2 or TRBV6-3 and TRBJ2-2; D may be TRBD1 or TRBD2 (5 bases each). CDR3 size: 17 residues. Germline V CDR1 and CDR2: MNHEY, SVGEGT. The germline V and J ends were trimmed by 6 bases and 5 bases, with 22 bases remaining between them. The CDR3 DNA reads as TGTGCCAGCAGCTCGCTCCAGGGAGCCTCGAGGACCGGGGAGCTGTTTTTT. It is translated as CASSSLQGASRTGELFF.

This clonotype was counted a single time. The chain recombines TRBV20-1 with TRBJ1-2, with D perhaps matching TRBD1 (5 bases). V was cut by 3 bases and J by 9 bases, with 14 bases left in between. Per germline, CDR1 DFQATT and CDR2 SNEGSKA (reference sequence). The CDR3 contains 12 residues. The CDR3 nucleotides are TGCAGTGCTAGTGTCGGAGCGGACAGCTACACCTTC. Amino acids: CSASVGADSYTF.

This chain uses TRBV10-1 with TRBJ1-5; a weak D match, TRBD1 (5 bases). V was trimmed by 2 bases and J by 3 bases, leaving 5 bases between them. This CDR3 is 13 amino acids long. Germline V lookup: CDR1 WNHNN, CDR2 SYGVQD (reference sequence). The CDR3 is CASSEGTNQPQHF. CDR3 DNA sequence: TGCGCCAGCAGTGAGGGGACCAATCAGCCCCAGCATTTT.

This clonotype has more than one count but fewer than ten. This sequence joins TRBV12-3 or TRBV12-4 and TRBJ2-5, with 9 nucleotides matching TRBD1. Unmatched junction bases numbered 6, after V lost 6 bases and J lost 4 bases. There are 14 residues in the CDR3. The CDR3 coding sequence is TGTGCCAGCAGGGACAGGGGTACTCGAGAGACCCAGTACTTC. Its protein is CASRDRGTRETQYF.

This clonotype was detected many times. This chain uses TRBV28 with TRBJ2-7, with D possibly matching TRBD2 (7 bases). Per germline, CDR1 MDHEN and CDR2 SYDVKM. This CDR3 is built from 10 residues. The V end was cut by 8 bases, the J end by 9 bases, with 11 bases between. The CDR3 region is CASGAGAQYF. The CDR3 DNA follows: TGTGCCAGCGGCGCGGGGGCGCAGTACTTC.

This clonotype showed up many times. The CDR3 is CASVTTPLETQYF. CDR3 DNA: TGTGCCAGCGTTACGACACCGCTGGAGACCCAGTACTTC. The chain employs TRBV6-2 or TRBV6-3 and TRBJ2-5; D unresolved. The CDR3 totals 13 residues. CDR1 and CDR2 (germline): MNHEY, SVGEGT. Deletions cut 8 bases from V and 5 bases from J, with 15 bases between.

This clonotype was picked up many times. The chain is built from TRBV12-3 or TRBV12-4 and TRBJ2-5; D is unresolved. V lost 6 bases to trimming and J lost 2 bases, with 10 bases between them. CDR3 size: 13 residues. The DNA of the CDR3 is TGTGCCAGCAGCTTTGGTCCGCAAGAGACCCAGTACTTC. Protein product: CASSFGPQETQYF.

V and J are TRBV6-1 and TRBJ1-1; D call uncertain. The CDR3 is made up of 15 amino acids. The V end lost 2 bases, the J end lost 1 base, and 11 bases lay between the germline ends. Germline CDR1 MNHNS, CDR2 SASEGT. The CDR3 DNA sequence: TGTGCCAGCAGTGAACTTACCAGGCCGAACACTGAAGCTTTCTTT. This sequence encodes CASSELTRPNTEAFF.

This clonotype has a count of ten or more. The V gene is TRBV5-1, the J gene TRBJ1-3; D gene uncertain. This CDR3 has 14 amino acids. V lost 4 bases and J 4 bases, leaving 12 bases between the germline ends. Germline V lookup: CDR1 SGHRS, CDR2 YFSETQ. The CDR3 coding sequence is TGCGCCAGCAGCCCTTCTGTGTCCGGAAACACCATATATTTT. Its protein product is CASSPSVSGNTIYF.

This clonotype came up many times. The chain joins TRBV28 to TRBJ2-7, with a possible D match to TRBD2 (6 bases). The CDR3 spans 14 residues. V was trimmed by 5 bases and J by 12 bases, leaving 23 bases between them. Germline V lookup: CDR1 MDHEN, CDR2 SYDVKM. CDR3 in amino acids: CASSPGGTYLFGYF. CDR3 coding DNA: TGTGCCAGCAGTCCCGGCGGGACCTACCTTTTTGGGTACTTC.

V and J are TRBV12-3 or TRBV12-4 and TRBJ2-7, with D tentatively TRBD1 or TRBD2 (5 bases each). Trimming stripped 6 bases from V and 0 bases from J, with 18 bases between. CDR3 length: 16 amino acids. The DNA for the CDR3 is TGTGCCAGCAGCCCCCCCCTGGGGACGTTCTCCTACGAGCAGTACTTC. This codes for CASSPPLGTFSYEQYF.

Ten or more counts support this clonotype. The chain is built from TRBV24-1 and TRBJ2-2; 9 positions agree with TRBD2. Germline CDR1 is KGHDR and CDR2 is SFDVKD. The CDR3 length is 16 residues. The ends lost 9 bases at V and 6 bases at J; junction bases unmatched: 13. CDR3 in DNA: TGTGCCACCCCCCCAGCGGGAGGCCCCCCGGCCGGGGAGCTGTTTTTT. Translating it yields CATPPAGGPPAGELFF.

This clonotype is categorized as medium-sized. The chain has TRBV7-3 and TRBJ2-2; possibly TRBD1 for D (7 bases). The CDR3 runs 14 residues. V gave up 6 bases and J gave up 9 bases, with 17 bases separating them. Germline V lookup: CDR1 SGHTA, CDR2 FQGTGA. The CDR3 nucleotides read TGTGCCAGCAGTGAGATTCAGGGGGGCCGGGAGCTGTTTTTT. Translated: CASSEIQGGRELFF.

This clonotype was observed at least ten times. This sequence joins TRBV12-3 or TRBV12-4 and TRBJ1-2; TRBD1 is a possible D gene (6 bases). The length of the CDR3 is 14 residues. Trimming took off 5 bases at V and 7 bases at J, with 17 bases between the two ends. The CDR3 sequence: CASSPGGGLVGYTF. CDR3 DNA sequence: TGTGCCAGCAGTCCTGGGGGGGGGCTGGTTGGCTACACCTTC.

The rearrangement uses TRBV6-2 or TRBV6-3 and TRBJ1-2, with TRBD1 identical over 7 bases. This CDR3 contains 11 residues. The germline gives CDR1 MNHEY, CDR2 SVGEGT. After removal of 4 bases from V and 12 bases from J, the junction contained 5 bases not matched to a gene. CDR3 DNA: TGTGCCAGCAGTTGGGGGACAGTCGACACCTTC. It translates to CASSWGTVDTF.

This clonotype has a count of ten or more. The genes are TRBV2 and TRBJ1-1; 8 positions match TRBD1. Per germline, CDR1 SNHLY and CDR2 FYNNEI. The trim removed 8 bases at V and 4 bases at J, leaving 6 bases unmatched. The CDR3 consists of 13 residues. The CDR3, as DNA: TGTGCCAGCTTCCGACAGGGGTCCACTGAAGCTTTCTTT. Amino acid sequence: CASFRQGSTEAFF.